What follows are 10 T cell receptor beta chains derived from one specimen sequenced in a study of cytomegalovirus exposure and HLA in healthy donors. The PCR employed 60 Vbeta primers together with 13 Jbeta primers. Clones were read by immunoSEQ multiplex PCR, and TCRdb kept only the in-frame ones, dropping some. Here the sample spans about 65,000 clones, 62% being singletons. The sequencing sample was made of PBMCs. Every receptor here comes from a man under 40 in good health and CMV-seronegative.

The rearrangement uses TRBV6-1 and TRBJ1-1, with TRBD1 identical over 7 bases. Germline lookup yields CDR1 MNHNS and CDR2 SASEGT. V lost 5 bases to trimming and J lost 9 bases; unmatched junction nucleotides: 6. The CDR3 consists of 12 residues. The CDR3, as DNA: TGTGCCAGCAGTCCCGGGACAGTAAAAGCTTTCTTT. Translated: CASSPGTVKAFF.

The gene calls are TRBV25-1 and TRBJ2-7; tentatively, D is TRBD1 (6 bases). Germline CDR1 and CDR2: MGHDK and SYGVNS. Trimming stripped 10 bases from V and 2 bases from J, with 15 bases between. This CDR3 contains 13 residues. The CDR3 coding sequence is TGTGCCACCTGGGGGCAGTCTCCCTACGAGCAGTACTTC. It yields the protein CATWGQSPYEQYF.

The chain couples TRBV6-5 to TRBJ2-1; weak D call: TRBD2 (5 bases). Trimming took 6 bases from V and 4 from J, leaving 13 bases between them. CDR3 length: 14 amino acids. Per the germline V gene, CDR1 is MNHEY and CDR2 is SVGAGI. This chain's CDR3 is CASSYGRDYNEQFF. The CDR3 nucleotides read TGTGCCAGCAGCTATGGACGGGATTACAATGAGCAGTTCTTC.

The rearrangement uses TRBV6-1 and TRBJ1-1, with a possible D match to TRBD1 (6 bases). Germline CDR1 MNHNS, CDR2 SASEGT. This CDR3 comprises 15 residues. Trimming shortened V by 7 bases and J by 5 bases, and 20 bases separated the two germline ends. CDR3 sequence: CASINPLQGGTEAFF. CDR3 coding DNA: TGTGCCAGCATTAATCCGCTACAGGGTGGGACTGAAGCTTTCTTT.

The chain joins TRBV5-1 to TRBJ2-2; TRBD1 agrees at 10 bases. J was trimmed by 4 bases and V by 4 bases; bases with no gene match: 7. CDR1 is SGHRS and CDR2 is YFSETQ in the germline V gene. The length of the CDR3 is 16 residues. CDR3 DNA: TGCGCCAGCAGCCCGACTGGGACAGGGGCCACCGGGGAGCTGTTTTTT. Residues: CASSPTGTGATGELFF.

The rearrangement uses TRBV7-2 and TRBJ2-3; D is possibly TRBD2 (6 bases). The germline V gene has CDR1 SGHTA and CDR2 FQGNSA. The CDR3 contains 15 residues. V gave up 4 bases and J gave up 0 bases, with 11 bases separating them. The CDR3 sequence is CASSSSGTSTDTQYF. CDR3 coding DNA: TGTGCCAGCAGCTCCTCAGGGACTAGCACAGATACGCAGTATTTT.

The chain is built from TRBV9 and TRBJ1-2, with TRBD1 as a possible D gene (6 bases). This CDR3 comprises 12 residues. The germline V gene has CDR1 SGDLS and CDR2 YYNGEE. V lost 5 bases and J 8 bases, leaving 13 bases between the germline ends. CDR3 region: CASRTQGRGYTF. In DNA, the CDR3 is TGTGCCAGCAGAACACAGGGTCGGGGCTACACCTTC.

The V call is TRBV6-5, the J call TRBJ1-1; the D is unclear. This CDR3 region has 15 residues. Germline V gene data show CDR1 as MNHEY and CDR2 as SVGAGI. The V end lost 0 bases, the J end lost 3 bases, and 11 bases lay between the germline ends. The CDR3 DNA reads TGTGCCAGCAGTTACTCGATCGGGAGGGACACTGAAGCTTTCTTT. Its translation: CASSYSIGRDTEAFF.

This clone was detected a few times. This chain connects TRBV15 to TRBJ2-5; a weak D match, TRBD2 (7 bases). The V gene's germline CDR1 is LNHNV and CDR2 YYDKDF (reference sequence). The ends were cut back, 1 base at V and 5 bases at J, with 11 bases in the middle. The CDR3 contains 14 residues. CDR3 region: CATSRGGGGETQYF. In DNA, the CDR3 is TGTGCCACCAGCAGAGGGGGGGGCGGGGAGACCCAGTACTTC.

V is TRBV13 and J is TRBJ2-7; a possible D gene is TRBD1 (6 bases). Germline lookup yields CDR1 PRHDT and CDR2 FYEKMQ (reference sequence). The V end lost 5 bases, the J end lost 3 bases, and 23 bases lay between the germline ends. The CDR3 loop spans 17 amino acids. CDR3 sequence: CASSRLRSEQGFYEQYF. As DNA, the CDR3 is TGTGCCAGCAGCCGCCTCCGATCGGAACAGGGTTTCTACGAGCAGTACTTC.